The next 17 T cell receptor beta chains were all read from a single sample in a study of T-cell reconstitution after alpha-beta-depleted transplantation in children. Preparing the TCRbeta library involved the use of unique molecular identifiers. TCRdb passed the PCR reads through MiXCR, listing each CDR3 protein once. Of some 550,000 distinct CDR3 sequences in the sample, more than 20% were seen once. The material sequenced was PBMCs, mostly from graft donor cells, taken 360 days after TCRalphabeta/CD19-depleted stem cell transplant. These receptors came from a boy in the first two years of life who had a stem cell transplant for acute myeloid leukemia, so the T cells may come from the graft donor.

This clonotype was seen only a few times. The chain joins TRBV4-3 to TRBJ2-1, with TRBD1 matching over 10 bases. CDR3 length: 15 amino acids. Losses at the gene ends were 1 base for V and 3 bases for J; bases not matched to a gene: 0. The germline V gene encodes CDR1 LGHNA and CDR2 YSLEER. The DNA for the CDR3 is TGCGCCAGCAGCCAAGGGACAGGGGGCTACAATGAGCAGTTCTTC. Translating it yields CASSQGTGGYNEQFF.

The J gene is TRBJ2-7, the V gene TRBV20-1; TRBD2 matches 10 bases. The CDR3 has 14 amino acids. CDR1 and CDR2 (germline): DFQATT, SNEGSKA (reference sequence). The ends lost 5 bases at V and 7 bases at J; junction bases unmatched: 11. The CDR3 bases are TGCAGTGCTTGGGCACTAGCGGGGCTGGGGGAGCAGTACTTC. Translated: CSAWALAGLGEQYF.

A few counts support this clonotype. The CDR3 sequence: CASSFILGSGGRYGEQYF. The CDR3 DNA follows: TGTGCCAGCAGCTTCATTCTGGGATCTGGGGGCAGGTACGGCGAGCAGTACTTC. V gene TRBV7-9 combines with J gene TRBJ2-7, with D possibly matching TRBD1 (6 bases). The germline V gene encodes CDR1 SEHNR and CDR2 FQNEAQ (reference sequence). This CDR3 contains 18 residues. The V end was cut by 3 bases, the J end by 6 bases, with 27 bases between.

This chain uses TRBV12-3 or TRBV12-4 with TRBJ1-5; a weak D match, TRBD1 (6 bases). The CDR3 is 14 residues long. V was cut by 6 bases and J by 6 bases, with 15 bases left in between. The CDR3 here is CASRGGAPSQPQHF. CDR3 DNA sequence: TGTGCCAGCAGAGGGGGGGCCCCTTCTCAGCCCCAGCATTTT.

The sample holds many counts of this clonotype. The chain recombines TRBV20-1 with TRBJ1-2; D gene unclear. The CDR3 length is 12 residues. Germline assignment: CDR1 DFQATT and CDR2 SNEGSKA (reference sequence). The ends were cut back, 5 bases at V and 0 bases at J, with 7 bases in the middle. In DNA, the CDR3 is TGCAGTGCTTCCCACACTAACTATGGCTACACCTTC. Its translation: CSASHTNYGYTF.

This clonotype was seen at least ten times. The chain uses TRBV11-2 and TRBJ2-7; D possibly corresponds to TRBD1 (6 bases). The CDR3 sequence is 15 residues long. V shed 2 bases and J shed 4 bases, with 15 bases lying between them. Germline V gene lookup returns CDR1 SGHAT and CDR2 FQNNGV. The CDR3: CASSLMGHGMYEQYF. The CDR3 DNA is TGTGCCAGCAGCTTAATGGGACATGGAATGTACGAGCAGTACTTC.

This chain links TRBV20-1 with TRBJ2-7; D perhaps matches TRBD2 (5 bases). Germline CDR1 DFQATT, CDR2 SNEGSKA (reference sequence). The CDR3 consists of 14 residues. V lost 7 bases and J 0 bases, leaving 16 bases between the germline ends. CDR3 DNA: TGCAGTGTTTTGGTCTCGGGAACCTCCTACGAGCAGTACTTC. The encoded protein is CSVLVSGTSYEQYF.

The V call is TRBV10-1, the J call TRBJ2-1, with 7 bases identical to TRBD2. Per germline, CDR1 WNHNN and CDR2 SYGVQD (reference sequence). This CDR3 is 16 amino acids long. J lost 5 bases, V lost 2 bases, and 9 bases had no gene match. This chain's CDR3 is CASSELPGTTHNEQFF. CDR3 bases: TGCGCCAGCAGTGAGCTCCCCGGGACTACCCACAATGAGCAGTTCTTC.

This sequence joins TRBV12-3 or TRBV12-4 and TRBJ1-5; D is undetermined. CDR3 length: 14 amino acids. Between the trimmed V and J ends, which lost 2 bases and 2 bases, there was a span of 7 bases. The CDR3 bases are TGTGCCAGCAGTTTACACGTTGGCAATCAGCCCCAGCATTTT. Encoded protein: CASSLHVGNQPQHF.

DNA for the CDR3: TGTGCCAGCAGTTTAGGCGGGGTGCTTCGAAATGAGCAGTTCTTC. This codes for CASSLGGVLRNEQFF. The chain recombines TRBV27 with TRBJ2-1, with TRBD2 as a possible D gene (6 bases). Germline V gives CDR1 MNHEY, CDR2 SMNVEV (reference sequence). V was cut by 2 bases and J by 7 bases, with 15 bases left in between. This CDR3 contains 15 residues.

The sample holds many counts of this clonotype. Here the CDR3 reads CSARNRAGSGANVLTF. CDR3 coding DNA: TGCAGTGCTAGAAACAGGGCGGGCTCTGGGGCCAACGTCCTGACTTTC. The V gene is TRBV20-1, the J gene TRBJ2-6; a weak D match, TRBD1 (6 bases). Trimming pared 2 bases from V and 0 bases from J, leaving 11 bases between. CDR1 and CDR2 from the germline V gene are DFQATT and SNEGSKA (reference sequence). This CDR3 is built from 16 residues.

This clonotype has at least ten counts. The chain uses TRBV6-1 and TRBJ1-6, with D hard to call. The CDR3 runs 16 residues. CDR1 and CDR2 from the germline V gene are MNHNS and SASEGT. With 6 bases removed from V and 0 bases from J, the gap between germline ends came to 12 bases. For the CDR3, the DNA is TGTGCCAGCAGGCGGACGGGGAGCTCCTATAATTCACCCCTCCACTTT. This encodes CASRRTGSSYNSPLHF.

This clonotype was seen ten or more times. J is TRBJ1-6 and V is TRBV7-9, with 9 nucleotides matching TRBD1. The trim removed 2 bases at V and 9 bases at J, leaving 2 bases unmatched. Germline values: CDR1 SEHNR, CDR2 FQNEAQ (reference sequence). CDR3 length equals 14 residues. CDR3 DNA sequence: TGTGCCAGCAGCTTAAGGGACAGGGCTTCACCCCTCCACTTT. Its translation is CASSLRDRASPLHF.

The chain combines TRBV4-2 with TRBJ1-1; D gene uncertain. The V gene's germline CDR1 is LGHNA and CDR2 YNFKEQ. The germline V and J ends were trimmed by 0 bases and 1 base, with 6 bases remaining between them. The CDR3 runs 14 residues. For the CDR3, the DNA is TGTGCCAGCAGCCAAGAAGTTAGGAACACTGAAGCTTTCTTT. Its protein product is CASSQEVRNTEAFF.

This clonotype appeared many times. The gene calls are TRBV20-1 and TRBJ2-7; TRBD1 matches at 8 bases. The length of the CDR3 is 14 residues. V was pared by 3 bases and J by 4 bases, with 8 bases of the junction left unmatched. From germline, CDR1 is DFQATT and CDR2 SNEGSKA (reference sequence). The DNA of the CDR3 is TGCAGTGCTAGCGATGGACAGGGACTGTACGAGCAGTACTTC. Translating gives CSASDGQGLYEQYF.

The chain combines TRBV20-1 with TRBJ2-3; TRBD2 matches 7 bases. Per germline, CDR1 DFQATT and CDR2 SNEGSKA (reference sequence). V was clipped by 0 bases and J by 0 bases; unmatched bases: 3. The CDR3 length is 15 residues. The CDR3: CSARDLRGSTDTQYF. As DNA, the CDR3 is TGCAGTGCTAGAGATTTGCGGGGGAGCACAGATACGCAGTATTTT.

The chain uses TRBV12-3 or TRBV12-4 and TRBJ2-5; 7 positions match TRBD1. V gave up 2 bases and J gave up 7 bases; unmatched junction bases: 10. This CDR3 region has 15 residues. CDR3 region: CASSLWQGVFGTQYF. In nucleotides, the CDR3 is TGTGCCAGCAGTTTATGGCAGGGGGTTTTTGGGACCCAGTACTTC.